Listed below are T cell receptor beta chains from one sample, sequenced in a study of early T cells in non-severe SARS-CoV-2 infection. TCRdb called the 5' RACE reads again in MiXCR, with one record for every CDR3 protein. The profile shows about 83,000 distinct CDR3 sequences, approximately 13% of them singletons. The specimen was whole blood. Receptors originate from an adult who was a healthcare worker with PCR-confirmed SARS-CoV-2 infection or an uninfected control (not recorded which). Each CDR3 is given with its conserved first and last residue. The listing skips clone size in some rows; elsewhere it reads once, few, many or a size class.

CDR3 protein,CDR3 length,J gene,V gene,clone size
CASRFTGLTEAFF,13,TRBJ1-1,TRBV6-1,.
CASSLSHSATDTQYF,15,TRBJ2-3,TRBV27,many
CASSYPGTGPNEQFF,15,TRBJ2-1,TRBV6-2/TRBV6-3,few
CASSVEPGTGYNEQFF,16,TRBJ2-1,TRBV9,many
CASSQDLRFSQPQHF,15,TRBJ1-5,TRBV4-1,few
CATGQGAWTQYF,12,TRBJ2-3,TRBV24-1,few
CASSLEAGYTEAFF,14,TRBJ1-1,TRBV7-9,.
CASSPGQLQETQYF,14,TRBJ2-5,TRBV7-8,many
CASSLAPGPVYGNTIYF,17,TRBJ1-3,TRBV6-6,few
CASSQDRGDEQYF,13,TRBJ2-7,TRBV4-2,many
CSAPTGWNQPQHF,13,TRBJ1-5,TRBV20-1,few
CATRGTAYGYTF,12,TRBJ1-2,TRBV15,.
CASSTGTGVPTEAFF,15,TRBJ1-1,TRBV6-5,many
CASSWSGVLAEQYF,14,TRBJ2-7,TRBV6-5,.
CVSSQDLTSLQETQYF,16,TRBJ2-5,TRBV3-1,.
CASSQGKTGLGNQPQHF,17,TRBJ1-5,TRBV4-1,few
CATSRGFVSGAYNEQFF,17,TRBJ2-1,TRBV15,.
CASSLTGANNEQFF,14,TRBJ2-1,TRBV28,.
CASSQGLSRVGGTNTGELFF,20,TRBJ2-2,TRBV3-1,many
CASSTQGVPGELFF,14,TRBJ2-2,TRBV5-1,.
CASSLGPGTYNEQFF,15,TRBJ2-1,TRBV7-2,.
CASSPAGWGSAEAFF,15,TRBJ1-1,TRBV11-2,.
CASSFSPDTQYF,12,TRBJ2-3,TRBV27,few
CASSLAPMTECGEAYEQYF,19,TRBJ2-7,TRBV7-6,.
CATGLAHEQYF,11,TRBJ2-7,TRBV27,.
CASSLAGRDTQYF,13,TRBJ2-3,TRBV11-3,many
CASSVLGGETLHF,13,TRBJ1-6,TRBV9,few
CASSRLAGTRETQYF,15,TRBJ2-5,TRBV5-6,.
CASRPAGQNTGELFF,15,TRBJ2-2,TRBV6-5,few
CASSLRLQIQHF,12,TRBJ1-5,TRBV12-3/TRBV12-4,.
CASSQGTNPVWDEQFF,16,TRBJ2-1,TRBV4-1,many
CASSSQGFSSYEQYF,15,TRBJ2-7,TRBV12-3/TRBV12-4,few
CSAVLGVSSSYEQYF,15,TRBJ2-7,TRBV20-1,.